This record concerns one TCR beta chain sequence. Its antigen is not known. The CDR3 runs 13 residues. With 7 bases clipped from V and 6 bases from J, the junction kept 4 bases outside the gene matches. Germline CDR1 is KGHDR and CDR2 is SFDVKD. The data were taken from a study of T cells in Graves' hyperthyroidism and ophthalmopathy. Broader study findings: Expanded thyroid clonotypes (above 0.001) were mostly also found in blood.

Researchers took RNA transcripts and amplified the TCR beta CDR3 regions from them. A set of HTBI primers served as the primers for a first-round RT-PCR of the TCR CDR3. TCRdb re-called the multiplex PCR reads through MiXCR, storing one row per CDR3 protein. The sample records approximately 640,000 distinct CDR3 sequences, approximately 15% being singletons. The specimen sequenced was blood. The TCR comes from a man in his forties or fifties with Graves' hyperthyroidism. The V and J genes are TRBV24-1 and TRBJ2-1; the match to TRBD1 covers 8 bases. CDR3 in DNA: TGTGCCACCAGGACTGGACAGGGCAATGAGCAGTTCTTC. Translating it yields CATRTGQGNEQFF.